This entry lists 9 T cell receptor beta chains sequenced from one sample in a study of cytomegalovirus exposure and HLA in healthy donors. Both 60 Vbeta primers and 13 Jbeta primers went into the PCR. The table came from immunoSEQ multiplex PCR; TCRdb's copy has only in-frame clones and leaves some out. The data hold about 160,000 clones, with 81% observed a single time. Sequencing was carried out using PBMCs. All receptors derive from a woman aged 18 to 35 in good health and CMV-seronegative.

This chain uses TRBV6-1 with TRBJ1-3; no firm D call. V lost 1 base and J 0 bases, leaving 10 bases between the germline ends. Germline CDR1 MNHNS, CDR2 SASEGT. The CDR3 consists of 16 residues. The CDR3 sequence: CASSEVWASSGNTIYF. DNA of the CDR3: TGTGCCAGCAGTGAAGTTTGGGCGAGCTCTGGAAACACCATATATTTT.

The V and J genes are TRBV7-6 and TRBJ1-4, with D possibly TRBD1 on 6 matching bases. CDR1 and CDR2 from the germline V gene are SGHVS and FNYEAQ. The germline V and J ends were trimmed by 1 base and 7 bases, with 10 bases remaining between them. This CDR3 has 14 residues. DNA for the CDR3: TGTGCCAGCAGCTTAGGGGGGCTGGGTGAAAAACTGTTTTTT. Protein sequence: CASSLGGLGEKLFF. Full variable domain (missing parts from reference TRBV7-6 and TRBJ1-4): GAGVSQSPRYKVTKRGQDVALRCDPISGHVSLYWYRQALGQGPEFLTYFNYEAQQDKSGLPNDRFSAERPEGSISTLTIQRTEQRDSAMYRCASSLGGLGEKLFFGSGTQLSVL.

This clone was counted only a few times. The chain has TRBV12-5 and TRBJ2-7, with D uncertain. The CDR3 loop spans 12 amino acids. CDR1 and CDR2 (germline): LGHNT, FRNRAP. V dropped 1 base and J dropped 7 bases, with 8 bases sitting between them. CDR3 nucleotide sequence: TGTGCTAGTGGTTTGGGTACACGAGAGCAGTACTTC. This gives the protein CASGLGTREQYF.

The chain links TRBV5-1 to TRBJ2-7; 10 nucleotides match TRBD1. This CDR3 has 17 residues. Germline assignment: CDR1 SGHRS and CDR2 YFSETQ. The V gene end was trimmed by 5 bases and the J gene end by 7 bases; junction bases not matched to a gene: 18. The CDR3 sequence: CASRGGQGGQAPSEQYF. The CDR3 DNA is TGCGCCAGCAGGGGCGGACAGGGGGGGCAGGCTCCCTCGGAGCAGTACTTC.

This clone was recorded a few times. CDR3 DNA sequence: TGTGCCAGCAGTTTAATCGGGACAATGAACACCGGGGAGCTGTTTTTT. This translates into CASSLIGTMNTGELFF. The J gene is TRBJ2-2, the V gene TRBV27; possible D gene TRBD1, 6 bases. The CDR3 length is 16 residues. The germline V gene has CDR1 MNHEY and CDR2 SMNVEV (reference sequence). Trimming left V 2 bases short and J 1 base short, with 11 bases between.

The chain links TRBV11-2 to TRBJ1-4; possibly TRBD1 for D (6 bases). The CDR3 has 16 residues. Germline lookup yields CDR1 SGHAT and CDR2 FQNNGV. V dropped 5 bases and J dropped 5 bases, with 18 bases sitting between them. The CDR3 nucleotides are TGTGCCAGCAGCAAGGTAACAGGGAGCCCAAATGAAAAACTGTTTTTT. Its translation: CASSKVTGSPNEKLFF.

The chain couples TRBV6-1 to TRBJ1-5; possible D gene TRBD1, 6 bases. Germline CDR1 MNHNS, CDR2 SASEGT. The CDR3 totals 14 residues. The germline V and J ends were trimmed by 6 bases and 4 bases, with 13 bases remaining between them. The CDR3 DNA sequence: TGTGCCAGCAGGATGGACAGCACGAATCAGCCCCAGCATTTT. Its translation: CASRMDSTNQPQHF.

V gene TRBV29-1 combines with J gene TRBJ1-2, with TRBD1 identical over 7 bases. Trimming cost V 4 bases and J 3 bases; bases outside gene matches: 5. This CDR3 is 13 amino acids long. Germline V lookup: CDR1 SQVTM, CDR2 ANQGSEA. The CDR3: CSVGRGTDYGYTF. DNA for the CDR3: TGCAGCGTTGGCCGGGGGACAGACTATGGCTACACCTTC.

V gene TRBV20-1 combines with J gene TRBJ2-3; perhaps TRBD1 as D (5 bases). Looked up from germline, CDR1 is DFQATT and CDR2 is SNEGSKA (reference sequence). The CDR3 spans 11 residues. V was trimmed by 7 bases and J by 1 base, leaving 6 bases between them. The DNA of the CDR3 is TGCAGTGGGGGCCGCACAGATACGCAGTATTTT. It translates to CSGGRTDTQYF.